The T cell receptor (beta chain) described here comes from a study of post-analysis software for immune sequencing data. Study-wide points: Among 5 or 6 TRBV segments more frequent in patients than controls were TRBV5-6, TRBV5-1 and TRBV20-1.

In regard to this clonotype: Its antigen is not known.

Unique molecular identifiers featured in each of the TCR beta cDNA libraries. TCRdb re-derived calls from the PCR reads in MiXCR, one entry per CDR3 protein. The table has roughly 730,000 distinct CDR3 sequences, roughly 27% seen once. Deletions cut 5 bases from V and 2 bases from J, with 22 bases between. There are 17 residues in the CDR3. Germline V CDR1 and CDR2: SGHTA, FQGNSA. The sequence came from a girl between 5 and 17 years old with multiple sclerosis. Sequencing used blood. The chain links TRBV7-2 to TRBJ2-7; D is perhaps TRBD1 (5 bases). The CDR3 loop reads CASSPMVGLHIAYEQYF. The DNA of the CDR3 is TGTGCCAGCAGCCCCATGGTGGGGCTCCATATCGCCTACGAGCAGTACTTC.